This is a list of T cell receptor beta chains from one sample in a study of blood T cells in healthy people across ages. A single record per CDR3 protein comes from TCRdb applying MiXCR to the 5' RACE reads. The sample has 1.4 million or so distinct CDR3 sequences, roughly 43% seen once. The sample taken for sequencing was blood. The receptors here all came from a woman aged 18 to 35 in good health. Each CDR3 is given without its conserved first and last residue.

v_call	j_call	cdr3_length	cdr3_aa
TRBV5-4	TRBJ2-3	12	AIRSGASTDTQY
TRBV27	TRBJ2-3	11	ASSFKRTDTQY
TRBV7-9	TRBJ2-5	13	ASKKLGQYQETQY
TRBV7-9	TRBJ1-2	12	ASRGAGGSYGYT
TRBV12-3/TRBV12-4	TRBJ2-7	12	ASSQRDGAHEQY
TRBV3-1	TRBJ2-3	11	ASSHRARDTQY
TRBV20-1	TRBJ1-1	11	SAKGQMNTEAF
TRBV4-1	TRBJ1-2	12	ASSQDPIRGGYT
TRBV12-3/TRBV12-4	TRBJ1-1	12	ASSPAYRGTEAF
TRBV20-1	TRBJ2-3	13	SAREGTFSTDTQY
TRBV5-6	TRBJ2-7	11	ASSLPQVNEQY
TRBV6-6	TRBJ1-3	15	ASSYPRTASSGNTIY
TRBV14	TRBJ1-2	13	ASSQAPTAGYGYT
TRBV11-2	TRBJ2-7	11	ASSFYRAGEQY
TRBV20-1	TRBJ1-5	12	SAFTGLGNQPQH
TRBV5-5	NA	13	ASSPFLVPYNEQY
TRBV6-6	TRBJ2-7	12	ASRELAGGNEQY
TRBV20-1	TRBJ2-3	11	SARVEGGGTQY
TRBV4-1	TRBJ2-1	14	ASSQIGTSVNNEQF
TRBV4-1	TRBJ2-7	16	TSSQNPTSGGYSYEQY
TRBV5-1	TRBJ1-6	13	ASTELTGYDSPLH
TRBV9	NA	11	VSSVSGANEQY
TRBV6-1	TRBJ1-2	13	ASSVTPYLNYGYT
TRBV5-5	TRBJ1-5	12	ASSQDSDNQPQH
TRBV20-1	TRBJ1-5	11	SARPGGNQPQH
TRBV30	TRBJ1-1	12	AWSLTGGYTEAF
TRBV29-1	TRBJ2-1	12	SVEDRVHYNEQF
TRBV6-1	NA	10	ASRDRGSEQY
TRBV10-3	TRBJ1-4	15	AISDPAQGGGIEKLF
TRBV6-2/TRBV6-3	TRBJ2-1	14	ASSSLTREIYNEQF
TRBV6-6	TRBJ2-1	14	ASTLVGGREGNEQF
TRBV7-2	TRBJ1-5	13	TSSLSARGAQPQH
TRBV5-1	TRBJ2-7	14	ASSEQLAGSSYEQY
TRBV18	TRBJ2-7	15	ASSPRGWGQGRYEQY
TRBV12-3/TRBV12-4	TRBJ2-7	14	ASSLALGGVNDEQY
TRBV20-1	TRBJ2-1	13	SAPHGGQGWNEQF
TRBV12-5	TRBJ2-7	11	ASGRSGLSEQY
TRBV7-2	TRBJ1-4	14	ASSFIGQGIGEKLF
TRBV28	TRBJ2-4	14	ASSLGGRVAKNIQY
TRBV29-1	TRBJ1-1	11	SVGGGLDTEAF